This T cell receptor beta chain was retrieved from a study of CD8+ T cells in alopecia areata. Study as a whole: Dosing spanned 6 to 18 months on tofacitinib, then 6 months off drug.

Starting from PBMCs, sorting isolated CD4+ and CD8+ T cells. cDNA serving as the sequencing template came from extracted, reverse transcribed RNA. The method was immunoSEQ multiplex PCR; TCRdb's version includes in-frame clones alone and lacks a portion of them. The data contain hundreds of thousands of clones, about 53% of them singletons. V lost 1 base and J 7 bases, leaving 11 bases between the germline ends. Germline CDR1 reads SGDLS; CDR2 reads YYNGEE. There are 14 residues in the CDR3. J is TRBJ1-4 and V is TRBV9; D unresolved. This sequence originates from a human donor with alopecia areata. Sequencing used CD4+ T cells sorted from blood, obtained at week 0. CDR3 loop: CASSVKSTGEKLFF. CDR3 sequence (DNA): TGTGCCAGCAGCGTAAAGAGCACGGGTGAAAAACTGTTTTTT.